The 27 T cell receptor beta chains below all came from one sample that was sequenced in a study of ipilimumab plus nivolumab after autologous stem cell transplantation. TCRdb's copy holds only in-frame clones and misses some; the assay was immunoSEQ multiplex PCR. The sample consists of about 40,000 clones, about 92% of them appearing once. This specimen was PBMCs, taken in a trial of ipilimumab plus nivolumab as post-transplant consolidation. These receptors all come from a male donor with multiple myeloma.

The J gene is TRBJ2-5, the V gene TRBV29-1; unclear D gene. V shed 3 bases and J shed 4 bases, with 15 bases lying between them. CDR1 is SQVTM and CDR2 is ANQGSEA in the germline V gene. The CDR3 sequence is 14 residues long. Written as DNA, the CDR3 is TGCAGCGTTGAGCTCGGGCGGACGGGAGAGACCCAGTACTTC. Encoded protein: CSVELGRTGETQYF. The full variable domain, its missing parts supplied by reference TRBV29-1 and TRBJ2-5, is SAVISQKPSRDICQRGTSLTIQCQVDSQVTMMFWYRQQPGQSLTLIATANQGSEATYESGFVIDKFPISRPNLTFSTLTVSNMSPEDSSIYLCSVELGRTGETQYFGPGTRLLVL.

This chain joins TRBV6-1 and TRBJ2-3, with D possibly matching TRBD1 (5 bases). The germline V and J ends were trimmed by 2 bases and 2 bases, with 8 bases remaining between them. The CDR3 has 14 amino acids. CDR1 is MNHNS and CDR2 is SASEGT in the germline V gene. The DNA for the CDR3 is TGTGCCAGCAGTGAATCAGGGAACACAGATACGCAGTATTTT. Translation gives CASSESGNTDTQYF.

J is TRBJ2-5 and V is TRBV18; D gene ambiguous. Germline CDR1 and CDR2: KGHSH and LQKENI. The CDR3 is made up of 13 amino acids. V was clipped by 2 bases and J by 5 bases, with 9 bases between them. CDR3 DNA: TGTGCCAGCTCACCATTAGTGGCGGAGACCCAGTACTTC. This codes for CASSPLVAETQYF. The complete variable domain, with remaining parts taken from reference TRBV18 and TRBJ2-5, reads NAGVMQNPRHLVRRRGQEARLRCSPMKGHSHVYWYRQLPEEGLKFMVYLQKENIIDESGMPKERFSAEFPKEGPSILRIQQVVRGDSAAYFCASSPLVAETQYFGPGTRLLVL.

By its share, this clone is medium-sized. J is TRBJ2-7 and V is TRBV30, with TRBD2 identical over 9 bases. Germline V CDR1 and CDR2: GTSNPN, SVGIG (reference sequence). The CDR3 spans 15 residues. Losses at the gene ends were 3 bases for V and 0 bases for J; bases not matched to a gene: 6. In DNA, the CDR3 is TGTGCCTGGAGGGCCTGGCGGGGGGGCTCCTACGAGCAGTACTTC. Its protein is CAWRAWRGGSYEQYF.

The V and J genes are TRBV4-3 and TRBJ1-5; unclear D gene. The CDR3 runs to 16 residues. Per the germline V gene, CDR1 is LGHNA and CDR2 is YSLEER. V lost 4 bases and J 1 base, leaving 14 bases between the germline ends. CDR3: CASSLYWADSNQPQHF. The CDR3 DNA is TGCGCCAGCAGCCTTTACTGGGCGGACAGCAATCAGCCCCAGCATTTT.

This chain uses TRBV7-2 with TRBJ1-2; 8 bases match TRBD1. V dropped 1 base and J dropped 2; count of bases not matched to a gene: 3. Germline values: CDR1 SGHTA, CDR2 FQGNSA. The CDR3 runs 15 residues. CDR3 loop: CASSLGTGPNYGYTF. CDR3 nucleotides: TGTGCCAGCAGCTTAGGGACAGGGCCGAACTATGGCTACACCTTC.

In nucleotides, the CDR3 is TGCGCCAGCAGCCCCCAAACTACAGGGGTCTATGGCTACACCTTC. Protein sequence: CASSPQTTGVYGYTF. The genes are TRBV4-1 and TRBJ1-2; 7 bases line up with TRBD1. Germline-derived CDR1 and CDR2 are MGHRA and YSYEKL. V dropped 4 bases and J dropped 4; count of bases not matched to a gene: 9. This CDR3 contains 15 residues.

The chain uses TRBV6-6 and TRBJ2-1, with D tentatively TRBD2 (6 bases). The germline V and J ends were trimmed by 10 bases and 2 bases, with 15 bases remaining between them. Germline CDR1 reads MNHNY; CDR2 reads SVGAGI (reference sequence). The CDR3 is 14 residues long. CDR3 sequence: CATTRSGPYNEQFF. The CDR3 DNA reads as TGTGCCACCACTCGGAGCGGGCCCTACAATGAGCAGTTCTTC.

The chain has TRBV5-1 and TRBJ1-1; D possibly corresponds to TRBD1 (6 bases). The CDR3 covers 17 residues. In germline, CDR1 is SGHRS, CDR2 YFSETQ. Trimming took 3 bases from V and 0 from J, leaving 18 bases between them. CDR3 loop: CASSSTPPGGLNTEAFF. DNA for the CDR3: TGCGCCAGCAGCTCCACACCGCCGGGGGGGCTGAACACTGAAGCTTTCTTT. Combining the CDR3 with reference TRBV5-1 and TRBJ1-1 gives the whole variable domain KAGVTQTPRYLIKTRGQQVTLSCSPISGHRSVSWYQQTPGQGLQFLFEYFSETQRNKGNFPGRFSGRQFSNSRSEMNVSTLELGDSALYLCASSSTPPGGLNTEAFFGQGTRLTVV.

The chain combines TRBV9 with TRBJ2-3; TRBD2 matches at 11 bases. The V gene's germline CDR1 is SGDLS and CDR2 YYNGEE. This CDR3 is built from 18 residues. V lost 0 bases and J lost 1; bases outside the gene matches: 7. CDR3 in DNA: TGTGCCAGCAGCGTAGCAACTAGCGGGGGCGGTGGCACAGATACGCAGTATTTT. This sequence encodes CASSVATSGGGGTDTQYF. Drawing the rest from reference TRBV9 and TRBJ2-3, the complete variable domain is DSGVTQTPKHLITATGQRVTLRCSPRSGDLSVYWYQQSLDQGLQFLIQYYNGEERAKGNILERFSAQQFPDLHSELNLSSLELGDSALYFCASSVATSGGGGTDTQYFGPGTRLTVL.

The V call is TRBV7-2, the J call TRBJ2-1, with D perhaps matching TRBD1 (6 bases). V was clipped by 3 bases and J by 9 bases, with 12 bases between them. Germline V gene data show CDR1 as SGHTA and CDR2 as FQGNSA. This CDR3 spans 13 amino acids. The chain's CDR3 is CASSLAGAGEQFF. The CDR3 DNA is TGTGCCAGCAGCTTGGCAGGGGCCGGTGAGCAGTTCTTC.

This chain joins TRBV27 and TRBJ1-6, with D uncertain. V was clipped by 6 bases and J by 9 bases, with 18 bases between them. The CDR3 is 15 amino acids. Per germline, CDR1 MNHEY and CDR2 SMNVEV (reference sequence). CDR3 loop: CASRSGTGGTSPLHF. The CDR3 region has the DNA TGTGCCAGCAGAAGCGGTACGGGCGGCACTTCACCCCTCCACTTT.

This clone has only one observation. This chain uses TRBV7-2 with TRBJ2-1; D not resolved. The ends were cut back, 0 bases at V and 10 bases at J, with 7 bases in the middle. This CDR3 has 12 amino acids. Germline V gene data show CDR1 as SGHTA and CDR2 as FQGNSA. CDR3 sequence reads: CASSLAVGEQFF. The DNA of the CDR3 is TGTGCCAGCAGCTTAGCGGTCGGGGAGCAGTTCTTC. The full variable domain, with the rest looked up from reference TRBV7-2 and TRBJ2-1, is GAGVSQSPSNKVTEKGKDVELRCDPISGHTALYWYRQSLGQGLEFLIYFQGNSAPDKSGLPSDRFSAERTGGSVSTLTIQRTQQEDSAVYLCASSLAVGEQFFGPGTRLTVL.

The rearrangement uses TRBV7-2 and TRBJ1-1, with 9 nucleotides matching TRBD1. With 3 bases clipped from V and 4 bases from J, the junction kept 3 bases outside the gene matches. CDR3 length equals 14 residues. Germline V gene data show CDR1 as SGHTA and CDR2 as FQGNSA. The CDR3 DNA follows: TGTGCCAGCAGCTTCACGACAGGGGGCACTGAAGCTTTCTTT. Protein: CASSFTTGGTEAFF.

The J gene is TRBJ2-6, the V gene TRBV27; 7 nucleotides line up with TRBD1. This CDR3 region has 15 residues. CDR1 is MNHEY, CDR2 SMNVEV, per germline (reference sequence). After removal of 5 bases from V and 2 bases from J, the junction contained 3 bases not matched to a gene. CDR3 nucleotides: TGTGCCAGCAGTCCTACAGGGGCTGGGGCCAACGTCCTGACTTTC. Its translation: CASSPTGAGANVLTF.

This chain uses TRBV7-2 with TRBJ1-5; no clear D. This CDR3 has 13 amino acids. The V end lost 8 bases, the J end lost 1 base, and 9 bases lay between the germline ends. The germline V gene has CDR1 SGHTA and CDR2 FQGNSA. The CDR3 loop reads CASAGQSNQPQHF. As DNA, the CDR3 is TGTGCCAGCGCAGGCCAGAGCAATCAGCCCCAGCATTTT.

The chain is built from TRBV18 and TRBJ2-1; possibly TRBD2 for D (5 bases). This CDR3 region has 15 residues. Germline V gene lookup returns CDR1 KGHSH and CDR2 LQKENI. Trimming shortened V by 3 bases and J by 3 bases, and 12 bases separated the two germline ends. This CDR3 is CASSPWTANYNEQFF. For the CDR3, the DNA is TGTGCCAGCTCACCCTGGACTGCGAACTACAATGAGCAGTTCTTC.

The chain employs TRBV5-1 and TRBJ1-2; TRBD1 matches 8 bases. Unmatched junction bases numbered 4, after V lost 1 base and J lost 2 bases. This CDR3 comprises 15 residues. The germline gives CDR1 SGHRS, CDR2 YFSETQ. CDR3 loop: CASSLRQGANYGYTF. For the CDR3, the DNA is TGCGCCAGCAGCTTGAGGCAGGGGGCGAACTATGGCTACACCTTC.

The rearrangement links TRBV19 to TRBJ1-1, with 9 bases matching TRBD1. Germline CDR1 is LNHDA and CDR2 is SQIVND (reference sequence). The CDR3 runs to 14 residues. V was clipped by 6 bases and J by 5 bases; unmatched bases: 7. The CDR3 is CASRRDRDFTEAFF. Written as DNA, the CDR3 is TGTGCCAGTAGGAGGGACAGGGATTTTACTGAAGCTTTCTTT.

J is TRBJ1-6 and V is TRBV5-4; perhaps TRBD1 as D (6 bases). Germline V gene sequence: CDR1 SGHNT, CDR2 YYREEE (reference sequence). V lost 0 bases and J 4 bases, leaving 8 bases between the germline ends. This CDR3 is built from 15 residues. The CDR3 loop reads CASSLVGQYNSPLHF. The CDR3 DNA is TGTGCCAGCAGCTTGGTTGGACAGTATAATTCACCCCTCCACTTT.

The V gene is TRBV29-1, the J gene TRBJ2-1; 8 bases map to TRBD2. The CDR3 has 14 residues. Germline V gene data show CDR1 as SQVTM and CDR2 as ANQGSEA. V gave up 3 bases and J gave up 7 bases; unmatched junction bases: 8. In DNA form, the CDR3 reads TGCAGCGTTGATGAAGCGGGGGCTGGGAATGAGCAGTTCTTC. Translated: CSVDEAGAGNEQFF.

The V call is TRBV6-5, the J call TRBJ1-6; D unresolved. The CDR3 spans 11 residues. Germline CDR1 reads MNHEY; CDR2 reads SVGAGI. V lost 8 bases to trimming and J lost 5 bases, with 4 bases between them. CDR3 bases: TGTGCCAGCCAGAATAATTCACCCCTCCACTTT. Residues: CASQNNSPLHF.

This sequence joins TRBV18 and TRBJ1-4; no clear D. The CDR3 spans 14 residues. Germline V gene sequence: CDR1 KGHSH, CDR2 LQKENI. V was clipped by 2 bases and J by 0 bases, with 4 bases between them. DNA of the CDR3: TGTGCCAGCTCACCAATCCCAACTAATGAAAAACTGTTTTTT. Encoded protein: CASSPIPTNEKLFF. Together with reference TRBV18 and TRBJ1-4, the CDR3 gives the full variable domain: NAGVMQNPRHLVRRRGQEARLRCSPMKGHSHVYWYRQLPEEGLKFMVYLQKENIIDESGMPKERFSAEFPKEGPSILRIQQVVRGDSAAYFCASSPIPTNEKLFFGSGTQLSVL.

The chain carries TRBV19 and TRBJ1-4; a possible D gene is TRBD1 (5 bases). CDR1 and CDR2 (germline): LNHDA, SQIVND (reference sequence). The germline V and J ends were trimmed by 3 bases and 9 bases, with 14 bases remaining between them. There are 14 residues in the CDR3. The CDR3 bases are TGTGCCAGTAGTATCTACTATGAGGGGCAAAAACTGTTTTTT. Amino acids: CASSIYYEGQKLFF.

V and J are TRBV27 and TRBJ1-2; D is possibly TRBD1 (5 bases). The CDR3 length is 13 residues. CDR1 is MNHEY and CDR2 is SMNVEV in the germline V gene (reference sequence). Trimming removed 3 bases from V and 2 bases from J, with 7 bases in between. CDR3 DNA: TGTGCCAGCAGTTTGGGGGGAAACTATGGCTACACCTTC. As protein: CASSLGGNYGYTF.

V gene TRBV27 combines with J gene TRBJ2-7, with D tentatively TRBD1 (6 bases). V lost 4 bases to trimming and J lost 2 bases, with 15 bases between them. Germline V CDR1 and CDR2: MNHEY, SMNVEV (reference sequence). The CDR3 extends over 15 amino acids. The CDR3 bases are TGTGCCAGCAGTTCCACGACAGGTTTGGCCTACGAGCAGTACTTC. Protein product: CASSSTTGLAYEQYF.

The chain combines TRBV18 with TRBJ1-2; TRBD1 might be the D (6 bases). The V gene lost 3 bases and the J gene lost 1 base, with 15 bases spanning the gap. The CDR3 is made up of 16 amino acids. Germline CDR1 reads KGHSH; CDR2 reads LQKENI. The CDR3 spells CASSPFSGASNYGYTF. The CDR3 DNA follows: TGTGCCAGCTCACCTTTTTCGGGGGCGAGTAACTATGGCTACACCTTC.